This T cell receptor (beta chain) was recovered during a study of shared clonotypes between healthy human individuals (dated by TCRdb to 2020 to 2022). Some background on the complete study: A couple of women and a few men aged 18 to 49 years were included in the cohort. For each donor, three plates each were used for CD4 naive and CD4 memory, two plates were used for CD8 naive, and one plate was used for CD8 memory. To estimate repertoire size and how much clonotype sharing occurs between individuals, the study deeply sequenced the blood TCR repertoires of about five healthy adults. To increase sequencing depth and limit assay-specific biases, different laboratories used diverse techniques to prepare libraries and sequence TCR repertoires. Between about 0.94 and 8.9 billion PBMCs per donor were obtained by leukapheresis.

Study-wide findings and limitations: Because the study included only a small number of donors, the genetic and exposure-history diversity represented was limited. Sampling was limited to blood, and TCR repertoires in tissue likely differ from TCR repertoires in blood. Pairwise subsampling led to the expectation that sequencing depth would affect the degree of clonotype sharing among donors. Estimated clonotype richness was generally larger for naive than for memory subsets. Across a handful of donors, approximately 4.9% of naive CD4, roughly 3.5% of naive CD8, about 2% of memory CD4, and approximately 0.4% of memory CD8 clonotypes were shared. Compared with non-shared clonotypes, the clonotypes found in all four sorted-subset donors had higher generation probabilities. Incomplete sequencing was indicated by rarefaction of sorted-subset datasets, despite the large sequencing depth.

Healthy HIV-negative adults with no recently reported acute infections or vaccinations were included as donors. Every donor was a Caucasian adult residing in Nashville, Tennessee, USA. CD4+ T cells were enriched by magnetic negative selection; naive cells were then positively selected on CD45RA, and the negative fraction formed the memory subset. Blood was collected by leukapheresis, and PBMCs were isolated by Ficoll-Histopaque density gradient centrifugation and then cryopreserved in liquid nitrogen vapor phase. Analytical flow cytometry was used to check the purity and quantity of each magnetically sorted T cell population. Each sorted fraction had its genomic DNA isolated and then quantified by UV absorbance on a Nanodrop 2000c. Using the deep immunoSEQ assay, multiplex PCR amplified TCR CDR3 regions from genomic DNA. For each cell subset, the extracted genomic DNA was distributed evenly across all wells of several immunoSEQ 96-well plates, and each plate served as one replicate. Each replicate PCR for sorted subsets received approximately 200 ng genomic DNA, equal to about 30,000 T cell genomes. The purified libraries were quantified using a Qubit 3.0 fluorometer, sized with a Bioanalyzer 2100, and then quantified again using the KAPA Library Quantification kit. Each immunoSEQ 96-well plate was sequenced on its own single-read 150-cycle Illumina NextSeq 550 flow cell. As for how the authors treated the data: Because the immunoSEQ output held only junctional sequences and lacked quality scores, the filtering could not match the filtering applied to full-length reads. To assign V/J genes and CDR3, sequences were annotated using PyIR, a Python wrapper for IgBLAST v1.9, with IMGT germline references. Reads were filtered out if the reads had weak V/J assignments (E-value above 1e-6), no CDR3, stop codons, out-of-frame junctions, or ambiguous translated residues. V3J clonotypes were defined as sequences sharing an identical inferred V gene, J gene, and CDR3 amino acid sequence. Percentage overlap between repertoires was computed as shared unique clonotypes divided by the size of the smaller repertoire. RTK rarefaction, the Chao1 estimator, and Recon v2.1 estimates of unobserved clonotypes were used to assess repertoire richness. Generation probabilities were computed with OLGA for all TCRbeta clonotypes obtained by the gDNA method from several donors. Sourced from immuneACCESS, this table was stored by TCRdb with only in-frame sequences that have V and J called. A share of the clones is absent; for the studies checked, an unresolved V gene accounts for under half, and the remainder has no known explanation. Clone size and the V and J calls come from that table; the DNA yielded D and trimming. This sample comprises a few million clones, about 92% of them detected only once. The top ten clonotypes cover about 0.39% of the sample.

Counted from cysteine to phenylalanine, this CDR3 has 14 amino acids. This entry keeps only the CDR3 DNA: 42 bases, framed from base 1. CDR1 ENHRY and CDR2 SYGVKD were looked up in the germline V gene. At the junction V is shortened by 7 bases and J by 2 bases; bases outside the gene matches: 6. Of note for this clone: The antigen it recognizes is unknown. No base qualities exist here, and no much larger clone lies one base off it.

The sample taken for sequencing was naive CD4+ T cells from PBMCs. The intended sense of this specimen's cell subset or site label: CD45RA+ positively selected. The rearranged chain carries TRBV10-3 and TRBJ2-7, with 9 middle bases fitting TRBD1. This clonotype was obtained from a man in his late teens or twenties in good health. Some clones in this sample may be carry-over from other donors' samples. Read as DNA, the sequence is TGTGCCATCAAGGGACAGGGCCCCACCTACGAGCAGTACTTC. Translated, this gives CAIKGQGPTYEQYF.